These 23 T cell receptor beta chains originate from one sample sequenced in a study of OX40 agonist ivuxolimab in advanced cancers. Measured with immunoSEQ multiplex PCR; TCRdb has only the in-frame clones, and not every one. Found here are about 45,000 clones, roughly 94% of them singletons; the top ten hold approximately 11%. Sample: CD4+ or CD8+ T cells sorted from blood, taken in a trial of the OX40 agonist ivuxolimab. Source of these receptors: an adult with an advanced solid tumor such as melanoma, head and neck, liver or kidney cancer.

The chain is built from TRBV5-1 and TRBJ1-5; 9 nucleotides line up with TRBD1. CDR1 and CDR2 from the germline V gene are SGHRS and YFSETQ. The CDR3 sequence is 14 residues long. V shed 2 bases, J shed 7 bases, and the junction held 4 bases outside the gene matches. This CDR3 is CASSFTGGRQPQHF. The DNA of the CDR3 is TGCGCCAGCAGCTTTACAGGGGGCAGGCAGCCCCAGCATTTT.

The chain's CDR3 is CASSQGRGLAGNTIYF. CDR3 nucleotide sequence: TGCGCCAGCAGCCAAGGCAGGGGGCTCGCTGGAAACACCATATATTTT. The chain recombines TRBV4-3 with TRBJ1-3, with 8 positions matching TRBD1. Germline V gene lookup returns CDR1 LGHNA and CDR2 YSLEER. The CDR3 is 16 amino acids. J gave up 2 bases and V 1 base, and 4 bases lay outside the gene matches.

This clone was recorded once. The gene calls are TRBV19 and TRBJ1-1; D call uncertain. The CDR3 length is 13 residues. The germline V gene has CDR1 LNHDA and CDR2 SQIVND (reference sequence). The germline V and J ends were trimmed by 3 bases and 4 bases, with 9 bases remaining between them. The CDR3 here is CASSIYPSTEAFF. DNA for the CDR3: TGTGCCAGTAGTATTTATCCCAGCACTGAAGCTTTCTTT.

This chain joins TRBV21-1 and TRBJ2-3; the D call in the table, TRBD1, was not verified against the DNA. TRBV21-1 is described as a pseudogene. The CDR3 extends over 17 amino acids. CDR3 in amino acids: CASSMGWGAAITDTQYF. CDR3 sequence (DNA): TGTGCCAGCAGCATGGGCTGGGGCGCGGCCATCACAGATACGCAGTATTTT.

This sequence joins TRBV5-4 and TRBJ2-1, with 9 bases identical to TRBD1. The CDR3 extends over 15 amino acids. Germline-derived CDR1 and CDR2 are SGHNT and YYREEE (reference sequence). J was trimmed by 8 bases and V by 4 bases; bases with no gene match: 10. In nucleotides, the CDR3 is TGTGCCAGCAGCGTACCCACAGGGGGCAAGGATGAGCAGTTCTTC. This gives the protein CASSVPTGGKDEQFF. The entire variable domain, with the rest obtained from reference TRBV5-4 and TRBJ2-1, is as follows: ETGVTQSPTHLIKTRGQQVTLRCSSQSGHNTVSWYQQALGQGPQFIFQYYREEENGRGNFPPRFSGLQFPNYSSELNVNALELDDSALYLCASSVPTGGKDEQFFGPGTRLTVL.

The table lists this clone with a count of one. The rearrangement joins TRBV4-3 to TRBJ1-2; D unresolved. CDR3 size: 14 residues. The germline V gene has CDR1 LGHNA and CDR2 YSLEER. Trimming pared 0 bases from V and 7 bases from J, leaving 12 bases between. In DNA form, the CDR3 reads TGCGCCAGCAGCCAAGATCGGACCCTGGCTGGCTACACCTTC. Translation: CASSQDRTLAGYTF.

This chain connects TRBV7-6 to TRBJ2-2; D is unresolved. Per the germline V gene, CDR1 is SGHVS and CDR2 is FNYEAQ. Trimming removed 5 bases from V and 7 bases from J, with 14 bases in between. This CDR3 is 14 amino acids long. This CDR3 reads CASSLDYLYGELFF. In nucleotides, the CDR3 is TGTGCCAGCAGCCTCGATTACCTTTACGGGGAGCTGTTTTTT.

The chain carries TRBV18 and TRBJ2-7; D is ambiguous. Looked up from germline, CDR1 is KGHSH and CDR2 is LQKENI. Trimming took off 2 bases at V and 2 bases at J, with 7 bases between the two ends. CDR3 length equals 13 residues. This CDR3 is CASSPSPAYEQYF. CDR3 nucleotide sequence: TGTGCCAGCTCACCAAGTCCCGCCTACGAGCAGTACTTC.

The chain couples TRBV6-1 to TRBJ2-1; 16 bases agree with TRBD2. Trimming removed 3 bases from V and 5 bases from J; junction bases left unmatched: 10. The CDR3 has 19 amino acids. Germline values: CDR1 MNHNS, CDR2 SASEGT. CDR3 coding DNA: TGTGCCAGCAGTGATACGGGGGGGACTAGCGGGAGGGCAGACAATGAGCAGTTCTTC. Translation gives CASSDTGGTSGRADNEQFF.

V is TRBV6-5 and J is TRBJ1-2; D might be TRBD1 (5 bases). CDR1 and CDR2 from the germline V gene are MNHEY and SVGAGI. With 7 bases removed from V and 6 bases from J, the gap between germline ends came to 12 bases. This CDR3 is built from 12 residues. The CDR3 reads CASTSGSHGYTF. Written as DNA, the CDR3 is TGTGCCAGCACCTCAGGGAGCCATGGCTACACCTTC.

V gene TRBV11-2 combines with J gene TRBJ2-3; 12 nucleotides line up with TRBD2. Germline assignment: CDR1 SGHAT and CDR2 FQNNGV. J was trimmed by 6 bases and V by 4 bases; bases with no gene match: 5. There are 15 residues in the CDR3. The CDR3: CASSSEGLAGDTQYF. Here the CDR3 DNA reads TGTGCCAGCAGCTCGGAGGGACTAGCGGGTGATACGCAGTATTTT.

This sequence joins TRBV4-3 and TRBJ1-2; D possibly corresponds to TRBD1 (6 bases). The V and J ends lost 0 bases and 7 bases respectively, with 15 bases between them. The CDR3 extends over 15 amino acids. Germline values: CDR1 LGHNA, CDR2 YSLEER. CDR3 region: CASSQDWPGAAGYTF. The CDR3, as DNA: TGCGCCAGCAGCCAAGATTGGCCGGGGGCGGCTGGCTACACCTTC.

The rearrangement joins TRBV7-9 to TRBJ2-7; D might be TRBD2 (6 bases). Germline V CDR1 and CDR2: SEHNR, FQNEAQ (reference sequence). V shed 7 bases and J shed 2 bases, with 12 bases lying between them. The CDR3 is 13 residues long. CDR3 DNA sequence: TGTGCCAGCACCACCGGGGGTCCCTACGAGCAGTACTTC. Protein sequence: CASTTGGPYEQYF.

The chain links TRBV9 to TRBJ2-7, with 9 nucleotides matching TRBD1. Germline trimming cut 0 bases from V and 5 bases from J; bases unmatched to any gene: 3. Germline CDR1 SGDLS, CDR2 YYNGEE. This CDR3 is built from 14 residues. The DNA of the CDR3 is TGTGCCAGCAGCGTAGACAGGGGGCAGGACGAGCAGTACTTC. Residues: CASSVDRGQDEQYF.

This rearrangement joins TRBV9 to TRBJ2-7; possibly TRBD1 or TRBD2 for D (6 bases each). The CDR3 has 15 amino acids. Trimming pared 0 bases from V and 4 bases from J, leaving 14 bases between. Germline CDR1 reads SGDLS; CDR2 reads YYNGEE. In DNA form, the CDR3 reads TGTGCCAGCAGCGTAGACGGGAGTCAGGGGTACGAGCAGTACTTC. Protein product: CASSVDGSQGYEQYF.

The CDR3 sequence: CASRAQLRAYEQYF. CDR3 DNA: TGTGCCAGCAGGGCCCAATTAAGGGCCTACGAGCAGTACTTC. V usage is TRBV27 and J usage is TRBJ2-7; D is ambiguous. The CDR3 totals 14 residues. In germline, CDR1 is MNHEY, CDR2 SMNVEV (reference sequence). Trimming removed 6 bases from V and 2 bases from J, with 14 bases in between.

The J gene is TRBJ2-3, the V gene TRBV2; 8 bases align to TRBD2. V was pared by 9 bases and J by 4 bases, with 12 bases of the junction left unmatched. The germline gives CDR1 SNHLY, CDR2 FYNNEI. The CDR3 spans 15 residues. The DNA of the CDR3 is TGTGCCAGTGCGGGGGGCGGGAAGGCCGCAGATACGCAGTATTTT. This gives the protein CASAGGGKAADTQYF.

The chain recombines TRBV28 with TRBJ2-2; possibly TRBD1 for D (6 bases). Germline CDR1 is MDHEN and CDR2 is SYDVKM. The germline V and J ends were trimmed by 4 bases and 1 base, with 7 bases remaining between them. CDR3 length: 14 residues. CDR3 in DNA: TGTGCCAGCAGTTGGGACAAGAACACCGGGGAGCTGTTTTTT. The encoded protein is CASSWDKNTGELFF.

V and J are TRBV7-9 and TRBJ1-2; D unresolved. The CDR3 is made up of 12 amino acids. Germline values: CDR1 SEHNR, CDR2 FQNEAQ (reference sequence). Trimming took 1 base from V and 4 from J, leaving 4 bases between them. Here the CDR3 reads CASSLGVYGYTF. CDR3 bases: TGTGCCAGCAGCTTAGGGGTCTATGGCTACACCTTC.

The chain combines TRBV4-1 with TRBJ1-1; no definite D call. Germline V gives CDR1 MGHRA, CDR2 YSYEKL. The CDR3 has 21 amino acids. Between the trimmed V and J ends, which lost 0 bases and 0 bases, there was a span of 26 bases. The CDR3 bases are TGCGCCAGCAGCCAAGAAGGCCTTTTGGGTCCACTTAACATCATGAACACTGAAGCTTTCTTT. Translated: CASSQEGLLGPLNIMNTEAFF.

The rearrangement joins TRBV27 to TRBJ2-4, with D uncertain. In germline, CDR1 is MNHEY, CDR2 SMNVEV (reference sequence). Trimming removed 4 bases at V and 3 bases at J, with 4 bases between. The CDR3 runs 12 residues. The CDR3 coding sequence is TGTGCCAGCAGTTCATACAAAAACATTCAGTACTTC. Residues: CASSSYKNIQYF.

CDR3: CASSPGRNTEAFF. Written as DNA, the CDR3 is TGTGCCAGCAGCCCGGGAAGGAACACTGAAGCTTTCTTT. V is TRBV6-5 and J is TRBJ1-1; D unclear. Trimming removed 6 bases from V and 1 base from J, with 9 bases in between. This CDR3 region has 13 residues. Germline loops: CDR1 MNHEY, CDR2 SVGAGI.

J is TRBJ2-5 and V is TRBV7-3; 9 bases map to TRBD2. CDR1 SGHTA and CDR2 FQGTGA come from the germline V gene. V trimming: 0 bases; J trimming: 4 bases; junction bases outside the gene matches: 0. The CDR3 runs 14 residues. The CDR3 protein is CASSLTSGRETQYF. The CDR3 DNA is TGTGCCAGCAGCTTAACTAGCGGGAGAGAGACCCAGTACTTC.